The next 8 T cell receptor beta chains were all read from a single sample in a study of human T cells and chemical hapten exposure. Indicated time point: patch test 1, 2 weeks after DPC sensitization. Treatment given: therapeutic diphenylcyclopropenone sensitization with weekly scalp DPC. TCRdb processed the RACE reads anew with MiXCR; each CDR3 protein has one entry. The profile shows approximately 77,000 distinct CDR3 sequences, 7.5% to 9% of them singletons. Here the sequenced sample was whole blood, taken in connection with sensitization to the hapten diphenylcyclopropenone (DPC). The source of these receptors is a woman aged 25-40 years with alopecia areata. Some clones in this sample may be carry-over from other donors' samples.

Many counts were recorded for this clonotype. The CDR3 DNA sequence: TGCAGCGTTGGGTTTGCGGGGGGGCGATACGAGCAGTACTTC. It is translated as CSVGFAGGRYEQYF. This chain connects TRBV29-1 to TRBJ2-7; 9 bases are shared with TRBD2. Losses at the gene ends were 4 bases for V and 4 bases for J; bases not matched to a gene: 8. The CDR3 runs 14 residues. The V gene's germline CDR1 is SQVTM and CDR2 ANQGSEA.

The V and J genes are TRBV18 and TRBJ1-1; D is ambiguous. The CDR3 totals 14 residues. Germline loops: CDR1 KGHSH, CDR2 LQKENI. V was clipped by 2 bases and J by 6 bases, with 13 bases between them. CDR3 amino acids: CASSPGTGNSEAFF. The CDR3 DNA reads as TGTGCCAGCTCACCAGGCACCGGTAACTCTGAAGCTTTCTTT.

This chain connects TRBV12-3 or TRBV12-4 to TRBJ1-2; D is ambiguous. Trimming stripped 6 bases from V and 5 bases from J, with 10 bases between. CDR3 length equals 12 residues. The CDR3 DNA is TGTGCCAGCAGGGCATTAATTTATGGCTACACCTTC. Its translation is CASRALIYGYTF.

This clonotype turned up a few times. The chain carries TRBV2 and TRBJ2-3, with 9 bases identical to TRBD1. V gave up 6 bases and J gave up 2 bases; unmatched junction bases: 9. Per the germline V gene, CDR1 is SNHLY and CDR2 is FYNNEI. The CDR3 sequence is 16 residues long. In DNA, the CDR3 is TGTGCCAGCAGCCATACTCGGGACAGGGCCACAGATACGCAGTATTTT. It encodes CASSHTRDRATDTQYF.

The V gene is TRBV25-1, the J gene TRBJ2-7; a possible D gene is TRBD1 (6 bases). The CDR3 has 15 residues. CDR1 is MGHDK, CDR2 SYGVNS, per germline. The V and J ends lost 6 bases and 12 bases respectively, with 27 bases between them. CDR3 region: CASSVQTGFPPVLYF. In DNA form, the CDR3 reads TGTGCCAGCAGCGTACAAACAGGGTTCCCTCCAGTTTTGTACTTC.

This clonotype was observed a handful of times. V and J are TRBV5-1 and TRBJ1-1; tentative D call: TRBD1 (5 bases). CDR3 size: 14 residues. In germline, CDR1 is SGHRS, CDR2 YFSETQ. Trimming removed 4 bases from V and 2 bases from J, with 12 bases in between. CDR3 region: CASSPQQGNTEAFF. The CDR3 region has the DNA TGCGCCAGCAGCCCCCAGCAGGGAAACACTGAAGCTTTCTTT.

At least ten counts were recorded for this clonotype. The chain uses TRBV20-1 and TRBJ1-1; TRBD1 matches 7 bases. The germline V gene has CDR1 DFQATT and CDR2 SNEGSKA (reference sequence). There are 14 residues in the CDR3. Trimming removed 3 bases from V and 6 bases from J; junction bases left unmatched: 10. CDR3 amino acids: CSARALTGSAEAFF. The DNA of the CDR3 is TGCAGTGCTAGGGCGCTGACAGGGAGCGCTGAAGCTTTCTTT.

This clonotype has at least ten counts. The gene calls are TRBV29-1 and TRBJ2-1, with TRBD1 matching over 8 bases. This CDR3 comprises 14 residues. The V segment lost 7 bases and the J segment 9 bases; nucleotides outside the gene matches: 14. Germline assignment: CDR1 SQVTM and CDR2 ANQGSEA. The CDR3 reads CSASWQGALSEQFF. DNA of the CDR3: TGCAGCGCTTCCTGGCAGGGGGCGCTTTCTGAGCAGTTCTTC.